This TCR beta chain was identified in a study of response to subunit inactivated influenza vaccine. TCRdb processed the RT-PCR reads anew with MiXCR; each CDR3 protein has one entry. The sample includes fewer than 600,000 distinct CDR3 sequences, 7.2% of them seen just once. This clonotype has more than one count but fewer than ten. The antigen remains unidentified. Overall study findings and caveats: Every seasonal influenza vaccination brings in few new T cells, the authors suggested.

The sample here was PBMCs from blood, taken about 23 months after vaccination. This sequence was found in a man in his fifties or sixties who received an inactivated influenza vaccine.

CDR3 sequence: CASSSGISSYNEQFF. The DNA of the CDR3 is TGTGCCAGCAGCTCGGGAATTAGCTCCTACAATGAGCAGTTCTTC. This rearrangement joins TRBV7-2 to TRBJ2-1; possible D gene TRBD2, 5 bases. V lost 4 bases, J lost 0 bases, and 10 bases lay in between. Germline loops: CDR1 SGHTA, CDR2 FQGNSA. CDR3 size: 15 residues.